Following are 4 T cell receptor beta chains from one sample sequenced in a study of blood T cell repertoires in COVID-19. The repertoire was sequenced with immunoSEQ multiplex PCR; TCRdb's copy has only in-frame clones and lacks some. The table lists roughly 79,000 clones, 80% of them singletons. Sequencing input: peripheral blood. These receptors all stem from a man between 60 and 75 years old with active or convalescent COVID-19.

V is TRBV7-2 and J is TRBJ1-2; D might be TRBD1 (5 bases). CDR1 is SGHTA and CDR2 is FQGNSA in the germline V gene. The germline V and J ends were trimmed by 4 bases and 7 bases, with 19 bases remaining between them. The CDR3 is made up of 15 amino acids. Written as DNA, the CDR3 is TGTGCCAGCAGCTCTCAACAGGCAAACCCCCTTGGCTACACCTTC. It is translated as CASSSQQANPLGYTF. The full variable domain, in which reference TRBV7-2 and TRBJ1-2 provide the parts outside the CDR3, is GAGVSQSPSNKVTEKGKDVELRCDPISGHTALYWYRQSLGQGLEFLIYFQGNSAPDKSGLPSDRFSAERTGGSVSTLTIQRTQQEDSAVYLCASSSQQANPLGYTFGSGTRLTVV.

The chain links TRBV13 to TRBJ2-6; D not certain. Germline V gives CDR1 PRHDT, CDR2 FYEKMQ (reference sequence). Between the trimmed V and J ends, which lost 4 bases and 1 base, there was a span of 8 bases. The CDR3 length is 15 residues. CDR3 DNA: TGTGCCAGCAGCTCTAAACTTTCTGGGGCCAACGTCCTGACTTTC. Translation: CASSSKLSGANVLTF.

This chain connects TRBV14 to TRBJ2-5; 9 bases fit TRBD2. Losses at the gene ends were 4 bases for V and 3 bases for J; bases not matched to a gene: 9. Germline loops: CDR1 SGHDN, CDR2 FVKESK. The CDR3 is 16 residues long. The CDR3 DNA reads as TGTGCCAGCAGCCCCCCCGGGGCGGGGGGGAAAGAGACCCAGTACTTC. Its protein is CASSPPGAGGKETQYF.

V gene TRBV27 combines with J gene TRBJ1-1, with no clear D. Germline V lookup: CDR1 MNHEY, CDR2 SMNVEV (reference sequence). The CDR3 spans 14 residues. Trimming removed 3 bases from V and 6 bases from J, with 14 bases in between. The CDR3: CASSFRESSAEAFF. The CDR3 region has the DNA TGTGCCAGCAGTTTTCGAGAGTCGAGCGCTGAAGCTTTCTTT.